This T cell receptor beta chain was sequenced during a study of cytomegalovirus exposure and HLA in healthy donors. Study conclusions and caveats: Cytomegalovirus association was assigned to about 150 TCR beta chains.

Trimming took 5 bases from V and 3 from J; bases not matched to a gene: 12. The germline V gene encodes CDR1 SGHDN and CDR2 FVKESK. The CDR3 totals 16 residues. Every donor was a healthy person donating bone marrow. The study ran its PCR with 60 Vbeta and 13 Jbeta primers. Using immunoSEQ multiplex PCR, the repertoire was profiled, and TCRdb retains in-frame clones only, with some absent. The table lists some 160,000 clones, roughly 80% of them singletons, with about 2.4% in the top ten. As concerns this clone: Its antigen is not known.

The sequenced material came from PBMCs. The clonotype originates from a man in his fifties or sixties in good health and CMV-seronegative. The chain employs TRBV14 and TRBJ2-5; 7 positions match TRBD2. CDR3 region: CASSRTGGRQKETQYF. The CDR3 region has the DNA TGTGCCAGCAGCAGAACGGGAGGCCGGCAAAAAGAGACCCAGTACTTC.